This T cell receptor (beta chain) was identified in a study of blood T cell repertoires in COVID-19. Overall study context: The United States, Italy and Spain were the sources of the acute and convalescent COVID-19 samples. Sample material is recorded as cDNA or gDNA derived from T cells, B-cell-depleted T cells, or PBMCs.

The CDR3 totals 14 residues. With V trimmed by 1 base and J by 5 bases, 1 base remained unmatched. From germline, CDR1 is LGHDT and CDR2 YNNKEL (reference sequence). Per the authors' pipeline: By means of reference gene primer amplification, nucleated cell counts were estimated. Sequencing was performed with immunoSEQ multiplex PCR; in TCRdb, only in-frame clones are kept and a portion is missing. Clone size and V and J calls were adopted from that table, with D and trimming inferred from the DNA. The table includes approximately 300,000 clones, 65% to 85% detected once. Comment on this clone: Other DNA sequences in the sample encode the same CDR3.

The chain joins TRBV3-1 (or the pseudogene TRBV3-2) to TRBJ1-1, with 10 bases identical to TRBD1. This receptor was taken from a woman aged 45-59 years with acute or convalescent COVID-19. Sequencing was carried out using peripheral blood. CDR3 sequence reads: CASSQGTGGTEAFF. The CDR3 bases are TGTGCCAGCAGCCAAGGGACAGGGGGGACTGAAGCTTTCTTT.